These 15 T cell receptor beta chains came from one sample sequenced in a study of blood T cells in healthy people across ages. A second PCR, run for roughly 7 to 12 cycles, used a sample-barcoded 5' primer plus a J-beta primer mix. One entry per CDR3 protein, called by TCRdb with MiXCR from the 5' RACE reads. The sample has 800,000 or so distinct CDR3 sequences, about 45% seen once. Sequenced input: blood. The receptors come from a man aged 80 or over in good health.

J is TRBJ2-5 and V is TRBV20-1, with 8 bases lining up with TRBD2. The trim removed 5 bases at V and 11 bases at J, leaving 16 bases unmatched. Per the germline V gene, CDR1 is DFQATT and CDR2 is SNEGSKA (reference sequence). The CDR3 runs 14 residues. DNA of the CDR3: TGCAGTGCTGTACTAGCGGATACATACAATGAGCAGTACTTC. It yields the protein CSAVLADTYNEQYF.

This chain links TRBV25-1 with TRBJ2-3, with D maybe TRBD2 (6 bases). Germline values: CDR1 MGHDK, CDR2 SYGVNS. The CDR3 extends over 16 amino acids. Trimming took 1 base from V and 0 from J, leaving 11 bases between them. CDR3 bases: TGTGCCAGCAGTGAATTACGACGGGGGAGCACAGATACGCAGTATTTT. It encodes CASSELRRGSTDTQYF.

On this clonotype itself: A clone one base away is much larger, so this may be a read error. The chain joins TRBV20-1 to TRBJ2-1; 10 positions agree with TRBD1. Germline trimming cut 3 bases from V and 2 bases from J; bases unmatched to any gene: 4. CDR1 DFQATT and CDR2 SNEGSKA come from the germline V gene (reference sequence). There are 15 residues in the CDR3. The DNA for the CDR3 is TGCAGTGCTAGTCGGGGGACAGGGGCCTACAATGAGCAGTTCTTC. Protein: CSASRGTGAYNEQFF.

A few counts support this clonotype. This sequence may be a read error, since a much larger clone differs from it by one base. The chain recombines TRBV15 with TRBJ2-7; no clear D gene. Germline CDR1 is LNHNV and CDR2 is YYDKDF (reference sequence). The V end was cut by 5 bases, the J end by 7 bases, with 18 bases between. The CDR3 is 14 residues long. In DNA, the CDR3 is TGTGCCACCAGCCCACCGGTGTCCTGGAATGAGCAGTACTTC. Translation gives CATSPPVSWNEQYF.

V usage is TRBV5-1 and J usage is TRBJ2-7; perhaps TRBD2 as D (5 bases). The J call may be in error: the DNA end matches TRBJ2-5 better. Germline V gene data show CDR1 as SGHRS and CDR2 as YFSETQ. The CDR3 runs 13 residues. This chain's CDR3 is CASSSTMEETQYF. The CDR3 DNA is TGCGCCAGCAGCTCGACTATGGAAGAGACCCAGTACTTC.

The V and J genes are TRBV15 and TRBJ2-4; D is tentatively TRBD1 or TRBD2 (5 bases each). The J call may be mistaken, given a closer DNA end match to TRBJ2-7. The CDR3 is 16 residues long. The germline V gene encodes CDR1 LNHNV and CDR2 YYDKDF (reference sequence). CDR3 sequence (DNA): TGTGCCACCAGCAGAGACCGGGACCGCGTAACCAACGAGCAGTACTTC. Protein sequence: CATSRDRDRVTNEQYF.

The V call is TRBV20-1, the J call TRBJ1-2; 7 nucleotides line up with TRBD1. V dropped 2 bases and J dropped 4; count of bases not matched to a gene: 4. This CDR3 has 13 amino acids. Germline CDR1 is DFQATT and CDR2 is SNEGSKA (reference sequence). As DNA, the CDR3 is TGCAGTGCTAGAAAGGGGGCCGGCTATGGCTACACCTTC. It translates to CSARKGAGYGYTF.

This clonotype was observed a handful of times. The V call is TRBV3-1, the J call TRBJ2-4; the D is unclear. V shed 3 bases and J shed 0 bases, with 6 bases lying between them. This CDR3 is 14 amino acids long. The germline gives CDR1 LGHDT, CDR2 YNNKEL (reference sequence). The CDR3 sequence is CASSHGVAKNIQYF. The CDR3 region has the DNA TGTGCCAGCAGCCATGGGGTAGCCAAAAACATTCAGTACTTC.

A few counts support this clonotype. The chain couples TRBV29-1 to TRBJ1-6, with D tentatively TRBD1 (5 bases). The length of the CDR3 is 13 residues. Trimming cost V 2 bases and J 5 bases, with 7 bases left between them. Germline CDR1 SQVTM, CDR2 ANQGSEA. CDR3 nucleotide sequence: TGCAGCGTTGAATTGGGGGATAATTCACCCCTCCACTTT. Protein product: CSVELGDNSPLHF.

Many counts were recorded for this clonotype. Written as DNA, the CDR3 is TGTGCCAGCAGCCGACTAGCGGGAGCAGATACGCAGTATTTT. Protein sequence: CASSRLAGADTQYF. The V call is TRBV3-1, the J call TRBJ2-3; TRBD2 matches at 12 bases. The CDR3 consists of 14 residues. V dropped 4 bases and J dropped 4; count of bases not matched to a gene: 0. Per germline, CDR1 LGHDT and CDR2 YNNKEL (reference sequence).

The CDR3 DNA reads TGTGCCAGCAGCTCCGGCGGGGGGGGGCGCGCTGAGCAGTTCTTC. It encodes CASSSGGGGRAEQFF. The chain recombines TRBV7-9 with TRBJ2-1; 9 bases are shared with TRBD2. J gave up 9 bases and V 4 bases, and 10 bases lay outside the gene matches. The V gene's germline CDR1 is SEHNR and CDR2 FQNEAQ (reference sequence). CDR3 length equals 15 residues. Variable domain in full (rest from reference TRBV7-9 and TRBJ2-1): DTGVSQNPRHKITKRGQNVTFRCDPISEHNRLYWYRQTLGQGPEFLTYFQNEAQLEKSRLLSDRFSAERPKGSFSTLEIQRTEQGDSAMYLCASSSGGGGRAEQFFGPGTRLTVL.

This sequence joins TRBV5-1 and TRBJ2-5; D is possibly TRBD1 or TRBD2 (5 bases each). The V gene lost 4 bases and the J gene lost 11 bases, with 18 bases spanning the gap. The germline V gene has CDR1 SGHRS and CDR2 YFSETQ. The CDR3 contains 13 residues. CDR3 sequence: CASSRDELNEQYF. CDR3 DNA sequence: TGCGCCAGCAGCAGGGACGAGCTAAATGAGCAGTACTTC.

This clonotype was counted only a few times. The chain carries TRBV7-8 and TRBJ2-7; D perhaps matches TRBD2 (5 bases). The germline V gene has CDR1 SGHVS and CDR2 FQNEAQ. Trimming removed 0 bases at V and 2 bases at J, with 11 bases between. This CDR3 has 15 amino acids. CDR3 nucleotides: TGTGCCAGCAGCTTAGCGGCTAGCCCAACCTACGAGCAGTACTTC. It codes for CASSLAASPTYEQYF.

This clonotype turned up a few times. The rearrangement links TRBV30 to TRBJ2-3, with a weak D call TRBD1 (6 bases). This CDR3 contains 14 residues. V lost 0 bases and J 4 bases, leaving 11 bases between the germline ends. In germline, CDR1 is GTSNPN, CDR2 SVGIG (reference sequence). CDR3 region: CAWSVLGASDTQYF. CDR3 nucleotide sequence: TGTGCCTGGAGTGTACTGGGGGCGTCAGATACGCAGTATTTT.

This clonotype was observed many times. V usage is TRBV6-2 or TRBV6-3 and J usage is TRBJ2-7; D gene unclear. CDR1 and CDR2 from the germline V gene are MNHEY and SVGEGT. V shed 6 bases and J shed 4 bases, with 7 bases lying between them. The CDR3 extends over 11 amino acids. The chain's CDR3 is CASSISYEQYF. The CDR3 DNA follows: TGTGCCAGCAGCATCTCTTACGAGCAGTACTTC.